One sample yielded the 13 T cell receptor beta chains listed below, sequenced in a study of shared clonotypes between healthy human individuals. Sequenced by immunoSEQ multiplex PCR; TCRdb stores in-frame clones only, minus some. The table records approximately 110,000 clones, around 71% of them present only once. Sequenced material: memory CD8+ T cells sorted from blood. Subset: CD45RO+ cells pooled with CCR7-negative TemRA cells. The source of these receptors is a woman between 25 and 40 years old in good health.

The chain joins TRBV6-5 to TRBJ1-2; D may be TRBD1 (5 bases). The V end lost 6 bases, the J end lost 7 bases, and 21 bases lay between the germline ends. The CDR3 has 15 amino acids. Looked up from germline, CDR1 is MNHEY and CDR2 is SVGAGI. As DNA, the CDR3 is TGTGCCAGCAGGACTCTCAGTGGGGGAAGAAGTGGCTACACCTTC. It codes for CASRTLSGGRSGYTF.

V and J are TRBV25-1 and TRBJ2-1; 7 nucleotides match TRBD1. The CDR3 is 15 amino acids. The V segment lost 4 bases and the J segment 9 bases; nucleotides outside the gene matches: 12. Germline V gene sequence: CDR1 MGHDK, CDR2 SYGVNS. The CDR3 region is CASSATAGGASEQFF. The CDR3 DNA is TGTGCCAGCAGTGCTACGGCAGGGGGAGCGAGTGAGCAGTTCTTC.

V usage is TRBV18 and J usage is TRBJ2-1, with 16 bases matching TRBD2. The germline gives CDR1 KGHSH, CDR2 LQKENI. The CDR3 is made up of 21 amino acids. With V trimmed by 0 bases and J by 2 bases, 10 bases remained unmatched. The CDR3: CASSPPGRGTSGRGAYNEQFF. The CDR3 DNA reads TGTGCCAGCTCACCACCGGGTCGAGGGACTAGCGGGAGGGGGGCCTACAATGAGCAGTTCTTC.

As DNA, the CDR3 is TGTGCCAGCAGTGCACCCGGGAGAGGTTCACCCCTCCACTTT. Its protein is CASSAPGRGSPLHF. This chain links TRBV2 with TRBJ1-6, with D unclear. V was trimmed by 4 bases and J by 9 bases, leaving 13 bases between them. Germline V CDR1 and CDR2: SNHLY, FYNNEI. The CDR3 runs to 14 residues.

The gene calls are TRBV2 and TRBJ2-5; D gene uncertain. This CDR3 contains 16 residues. In germline, CDR1 is SNHLY, CDR2 FYNNEI. V lost 3 bases, J lost 1 base, and 15 bases lay in between. As DNA, the CDR3 is TGTGCCAGCAGTGAGTCCCCTGGGCAATTCCAAGAGACCCAGTACTTC. This codes for CASSESPGQFQETQYF.

The sample holds a few counts of this clone. The chain combines TRBV7-8 with TRBJ1-2; the D gene is possibly TRBD1 (5 bases). The V gene's germline CDR1 is SGHVS and CDR2 FQNEAQ. V gave up 5 bases and J gave up 5 bases, with 15 bases separating them. This CDR3 contains 14 residues. The CDR3 loop reads CASSPDMGGYGYTF. The CDR3 bases are TGTGCCAGCAGCCCGGATATGGGGGGATATGGCTACACCTTC.

The rearrangement links TRBV4-1 to TRBJ2-7; D is uncertain. Trimming stripped 1 base from V and 1 base from J, with 14 bases between. The V gene's germline CDR1 is MGHRA and CDR2 YSYEKL. This CDR3 spans 16 amino acids. CDR3 region: CASSQGRATGSYEQYF. DNA for the CDR3: TGCGCCAGCAGCCAAGGCCGGGCCACCGGGTCCTACGAGCAGTACTTC.

To note about this clone: The germline gene is not matched at one end of the junction; a read error may be the cause. V and J are TRBV10-3 and TRBJ1-3; D may be TRBD1 (5 bases). The CDR3 runs 16 residues. Germline CDR1 and CDR2: ENHRY and SYGVKD. CDR3 DNA sequence: TGTGCCATCAGTGACACCGGGAGGACAATAGGAAGCACCATATATTTT. It encodes CAISDTGRTIGSTIYF.

The chain is built from TRBV28 and TRBJ2-7; 8 bases map to TRBD2. Germline V CDR1 and CDR2: MDHEN, SYDVKM. This CDR3 comprises 16 residues. The trim removed 3 bases at V and 0 bases at J, leaving 7 bases unmatched. CDR3 sequence: CASSFSSLADSYEQYF. CDR3 DNA: TGTGCCAGCAGTTTCTCATCACTAGCGGACTCCTACGAGCAGTACTTC.

The rearrangement uses TRBV11-2 and TRBJ2-1, with D perhaps TRBD1 or TRBD2 (6 bases each). Germline loops: CDR1 SGHAT, CDR2 FQNNGV. Trimming stripped 0 bases from V and 3 bases from J, with 12 bases between. The CDR3 runs 16 residues. CDR3 residues: CASSLDRGRGYNEQFF. Here the CDR3 DNA reads TGTGCCAGCAGCTTAGATCGGGGGCGGGGCTACAATGAGCAGTTCTTC.

V is TRBV5-6 and J is TRBJ1-1; 8 bases align to TRBD1. CDR3 length equals 13 residues. CDR1 is SGHDT, CDR2 YYEEEE, per germline. Germline trimming cut 3 bases from V and 4 bases from J; bases unmatched to any gene: 2. The CDR3 DNA sequence: TGTGCCAGCAGCTCAACAGGGGGCACTGAAGCTTTCTTT. It yields the protein CASSSTGGTEAFF.

V gene TRBV28 combines with J gene TRBJ2-7; D unclear. The germline V gene has CDR1 MDHEN and CDR2 SYDVKM. The CDR3 has 16 amino acids. The V gene lost 3 bases and the J gene lost 2 bases, with 17 bases spanning the gap. In DNA, the CDR3 is TGTGCCAGCAGTTTGACCCGGGCTACTGGGACCTACGAGCAGTACTTC. Translated, it gives CASSLTRATGTYEQYF.

The J gene is TRBJ2-1, the V gene TRBV2; a possible D gene is TRBD2 (6 bases). The germline CDR1 and CDR2 sequences are SNHLY and FYNNEI. Trimming removed 4 bases at V and 3 bases at J, with 16 bases between. CDR3 length: 16 residues. This CDR3 is CASSAGGAAIYNEQFF. The CDR3, as DNA: TGTGCCAGCAGTGCCGGGGGAGCGGCAATCTACAATGAGCAGTTCTTC.